The 17 T cell receptor beta chains below come from one sample, sequenced in a study of long-term antiretroviral therapy in people with HIV. At survey level, the immunoSEQ assay was run in its v3.0 version. Sequencing was performed with immunoSEQ multiplex PCR; in TCRdb, only in-frame clones are kept and a portion is missing. The sample has some 15,000 clones, about 84% seen once. This specimen was unsorted PBMCs, taken approximately 14 months before starting antiretroviral therapy. These receptors originate from a man under 40 with HIV.

This chain uses TRBV7-2 with TRBJ1-5; TRBD1 aligns across 9 bases. Germline loops: CDR1 SGHTA, CDR2 FQGNSA. The CDR3 sequence is 16 residues long. The V segment lost 4 bases and the J segment 6 bases; nucleotides outside the gene matches: 10. The CDR3 bases are TGTGCCAGCAGCTCGACAGGGGGAGGGGGGGGTCAGCCCCAGCATTTT. Its translation: CASSSTGGGGGQPQHF. Looking up the rest from reference TRBV7-2 and TRBJ1-5 gives the full variable domain: GAGVSQSPSNKVTEKGKDVELRCDPISGHTALYWYRQSLGQGLEFLIYFQGNSAPDKSGLPSDRFSAERTGGSVSTLTIQRTQQEDSAVYLCASSSTGGGGGQPQHFGDGTRLSIL.

This clone appeared once. The CDR3 region has the DNA TGTGCCAGCAGTCCGGCGCCAGGGGCGAACGAGCAGTACTTC. This gives the protein CASSPAPGANEQYF. The J gene is TRBJ2-7, the V gene TRBV2; D might be TRBD1 (6 bases). The V and J ends lost 5 bases and 5 bases respectively, with 16 bases between them. This CDR3 is built from 14 residues. Per the germline V gene, CDR1 is SNHLY and CDR2 is FYNNEI.

The J gene is TRBJ2-1, the V gene TRBV6-1; D gene uncertain. The CDR3 is made up of 13 amino acids. In germline, CDR1 is MNHNS, CDR2 SASEGT. The V end lost 2 bases, the J end lost 10 bases, and 12 bases lay between the germline ends. For the CDR3, the DNA is TGTGCCAGCAGTGAATCCGGGCAAAGAGAGCAGTTCTTC. Protein sequence: CASSESGQREQFF.

This clone was seen a single time. This chain connects TRBV25-1 to TRBJ1-2; the D gene is possibly TRBD1 (5 bases). CDR1 and CDR2 from the germline V gene are MGHDK and SYGVNS. V shed 3 bases and J shed 5 bases, with 16 bases lying between them. The CDR3 runs to 15 residues. CDR3 in DNA: TGTGCCAGCAGTGAGGGGACTAGTCCCGGGTATGGCTACACCTTC. As protein: CASSEGTSPGYGYTF.

This chain joins TRBV7-2 and TRBJ2-7, with a tentative D call TRBD1 (6 bases). Germline lookup yields CDR1 SGHTA and CDR2 FQGNSA. The CDR3 spans 15 residues. Deletions cut 1 base from V and 3 bases from J, with 13 bases between. CDR3 residues: CASSLVSRQVYEQYF. The DNA for the CDR3 is TGTGCCAGCAGCTTAGTATCGAGACAGGTCTACGAGCAGTACTTC. Combining the CDR3 with reference TRBV7-2 and TRBJ2-7 gives the whole variable domain GAGVSQSPSNKVTEKGKDVELRCDPISGHTALYWYRQSLGQGLEFLIYFQGNSAPDKSGLPSDRFSAERTGGSVSTLTIQRTQQEDSAVYLCASSLVSRQVYEQYFGPGTRLTVT.

The V gene is TRBV6-5, the J gene TRBJ1-1, with D perhaps TRBD1 (6 bases). Between the trimmed V and J ends, which lost 6 bases and 2 bases, there was a span of 16 bases. The CDR3 loop spans 15 amino acids. From germline, CDR1 is MNHEY and CDR2 SVGAGI. CDR3 residues: CASSIAGQSNTEAFF. The CDR3 DNA sequence: TGTGCCAGCAGCATAGCCGGACAGTCCAACACTGAAGCTTTCTTT.

The rearrangement joins TRBV4-1 to TRBJ2-1; D is uncertain. CDR1 MGHRA and CDR2 YSYEKL come from the germline V gene. V was clipped by 1 base and J by 10 bases, with 5 bases between them. There are 11 residues in the CDR3. The CDR3 reads CASSQATEQFF. The CDR3 nucleotides are TGCGCCAGCAGCCAAGCTACGGAGCAGTTCTTC.

This clone appeared a single time. CDR3 bases: TGTGCCAGCAGTTCGGGACTTCACAATGAGCAGTTCTTC. Its protein product is CASSSGLHNEQFF. The chain employs TRBV28 and TRBJ2-1; maybe TRBD2 (6 bases). Between the trimmed V and J ends, which lost 4 bases and 5 bases, there was a span of 9 bases. The CDR3 extends over 13 amino acids. The germline gives CDR1 MDHEN, CDR2 SYDVKM.

The chain employs TRBV21-1 and TRBJ2-7; TRBD1, the D gene given by the table, was not confirmed from the DNA. TRBV21-1 is classified as a pseudogene. The CDR3 contains 15 residues. CDR3 nucleotide sequence: TGTGCCAGCAGCAAAGTAGGACAGATCTTCTACGAGCAGTACTTC. This translates into CASSKVGQIFYEQYF.

The gene calls are TRBV19 and TRBJ2-1, with 12 bases fitting TRBD1. This CDR3 contains 16 residues. CDR1 is LNHDA, CDR2 SQIVND, per germline (reference sequence). With V trimmed by 2 bases and J by 10 bases, 9 bases remained unmatched. CDR3 in DNA: TGTGCCAGTAGTATATGGGTGGGACAGGGGGCCAGCGAGCAGTTCTTC. Its protein is CASSIWVGQGASEQFF.

The CDR3 loop is CASSPLGVAGSSEQYF. In DNA form, the CDR3 reads TGTGCCAGCAGTCCTCTTGGGGTAGCGGGATCGTCCGAGCAGTACTTC. The rearrangement joins TRBV27 to TRBJ2-7; TRBD2 aligns across 8 bases. The V gene's germline CDR1 is MNHEY and CDR2 SMNVEV (reference sequence). This CDR3 spans 16 amino acids. V shed 5 bases and J 6 bases; nucleotides not matched to a gene: 15.

The rearrangement links TRBV19 to TRBJ1-6; no reliable D call. Trimming removed 4 bases at V and 5 bases at J, with 12 bases between. The CDR3 covers 15 residues. Germline V lookup: CDR1 LNHDA, CDR2 SQIVND (reference sequence). The CDR3 spells CASSTATPNNSPLHF. The CDR3 DNA sequence: TGTGCCAGTAGTACCGCGACACCGAATAATTCACCCCTCCACTTT.

V and J are TRBV4-2 and TRBJ2-4; D possibly uses TRBD1 or TRBD2 (6 bases each). The germline V and J ends were trimmed by 0 bases and 4 bases, with 22 bases remaining between them. The length of the CDR3 is 19 residues. Per the germline V gene, CDR1 is LGHNA and CDR2 is YNFKEQ. In DNA form, the CDR3 reads TGTGCCAGCAGCCAAGAGGTCTTTGGCGGCAGGGGAGGTAAAAACATTCAGTACTTC. This translates into CASSQEVFGGRGGKNIQYF.

The rearrangement links TRBV16 to TRBJ1-1, with TRBD1 matching over 9 bases. The CDR3 has 14 amino acids. CDR1 is KGHSY and CDR2 is FQNENV in the germline V gene. J gave up 7 bases and V 4 bases, and 7 bases lay outside the gene matches. CDR3 DNA: TGTGCCAGCAGCCTGGGACAGGGTACAATTGAAGCTTTCTTT. Its translation is CASSLGQGTIEAFF.

This clone was recorded once. The chain joins TRBV11-3 to TRBJ1-1; D is unclear. CDR1 SGHNT and CDR2 YENEEA come from the germline V gene. CDR3 length: 13 amino acids. Trimming took 0 bases from V and 5 from J, leaving 7 bases between them. The CDR3 protein is CASSLDGLTEAFF. CDR3 nucleotides: TGTGCCAGCAGCTTAGATGGGTTGACTGAAGCTTTCTTT. Filled out from reference TRBV11-3 and TRBJ1-1, the complete variable domain reads EAGVVQSPRYKIIEKKQPVAFWCNPISGHNTLYWYLQNLGQGPELLIRYENEEAVDDSQLPKDRFSAERLKGVDSTLKIQPAELGDSAVYLCASSLDGLTEAFFGQGTRLTVV.

The gene calls are TRBV6-5 and TRBJ1-1; possibly TRBD1 for D (5 bases). The CDR3 runs 15 residues. The germline gives CDR1 MNHEY, CDR2 SVGAGI. V was clipped by 8 bases and J by 1 base, with 17 bases between them. CDR3 loop: CASSGQGSRNTEAFF. The CDR3 DNA sequence: TGTGCCAGCTCTGGGCAGGGTTCTAGGAACACTGAAGCTTTCTTT.

The chain combines TRBV11-3 with TRBJ2-2; perhaps TRBD1 as D (5 bases). From germline, CDR1 is SGHNT and CDR2 YENEEA. The V end lost 1 base, the J end lost 4 bases, and 13 bases lay between the germline ends. This CDR3 spans 16 amino acids. The DNA of the CDR3 is TGTGCCAGCAGCTTAGTCCAGGACACGACCACCGGGGAGCTGTTTTTT. Translating gives CASSLVQDTTTGELFF.